This T cell receptor (beta chain) was retrieved from a study of blood T cell repertoires in COVID-19 (dated by TCRdb to about 2020). In terms of the full investigation: Collaborator samples came from the United States, Italy and Spain and covered acute and convalescent phases of COVID-19. The prospective study material was composed of cDNA or gDNA derived from T cells, B-cell-depleted T cells, or PBMCs. Deeply sampled blood TCRbeta repertoires from subjects exposed to, actively infected with, or recovered from COVID-19 were included in the dataset. The repertoires were made available in a free public database intended to serve as a resource for research on the immune response to SARS-CoV-2. Samples were obtained from the ongoing ImmuneRACE study (first 160 participants) and from over a thousand subjects provided by 6 global collaborators. Sample metadata almost always included a de-identified subject ID, COVID-19 status, age in years and sex. HLA class I and class II types, where available, came from metadata supplied by the sample provider rather than from assay-based typing. What the study reported, not specific to this receptor: The amount of clinical and demographic metadata varied by source and participant and was provided uncurated.

To note about this clone: Its antigen target is currently unknown. It has no much larger one-base neighbor in the sample; base qualities were not kept.

One collaborating source in Seattle enrolled patients during active infection and followed them longitudinally through the course of disease. Collaborating institutions collected whole blood in K2EDTA tubes following their own protocols. For TCRbeta analysis, collaborators shipped samples as frozen whole blood, isolated PBMCs, or DNA extracted from either of those sample types. TCRbeta CDR3 regions were amplified from genomic DNA using the immunoSEQ Assay, a bias-controlled multiplex PCR. As for the original processing: The number of nucleated cells in each sample was estimated from the amplification of reference gene primers within the assay. To quantify the absolute abundance of each unique TCRbeta CDR3 rearrangement, sequence reads were collapsed and filtered. For each sample, productive Simpson clonality was calculated as the square root of Simpson's diversity index across productive rearrangements. TCRdb holds this immuneACCESS table with in-frame rearrangements only. Some clones are missing; in checked studies, unresolved V genes explain under half, and the rest has no known cause. V and J calls plus clone size are reproduced from that table; the DNA served to infer D and trimming. The sample table lists more than 300,000 clones, roughly 86% of them with a count of one. The ten largest clonotypes hold 1.5% to 2% of the sample.

From V the trimming removes 8 bases and from J it removes 6 bases, while the gene matches leave 11 bases of the junction unaccounted for. CDR1 and CDR2, per the germline V gene, are SGHAT and FQNNGV. Spanning cysteine to phenylalanine, the CDR3 consists of 15 amino acids. Here the CDR3 DNA is all that survives: 45 bases in frame from base 1. The sample was peripheral blood. This TCR was sampled from a woman aged 25 to 45 with COVID-19, enrolled during active disease. The chain uses TRBV11-2 and TRBJ2-3; a stretch of 10 junction bases matches TRBD2. The DNA is as follows: TGTGCCAGCGCTAAGACCGGGACTAGCGTTGATACGCAGTATTTT. It encodes CASAKTGTSVDTQYF. This CDR3, with the reference TRBV11-2 and TRBJ2-3 proteins standing in past its ends, gives the full variable domain EAGVAQSPRYKIIEKRQSVAFWCNPISGHATLYWYQQILGQGPKLLIQFQNNGVVDDSQLPKDRFSAERLKGVDSTLKIQPAKLEDSAVYLCASAKTGTSVDTQYFGPGTRLTVL.